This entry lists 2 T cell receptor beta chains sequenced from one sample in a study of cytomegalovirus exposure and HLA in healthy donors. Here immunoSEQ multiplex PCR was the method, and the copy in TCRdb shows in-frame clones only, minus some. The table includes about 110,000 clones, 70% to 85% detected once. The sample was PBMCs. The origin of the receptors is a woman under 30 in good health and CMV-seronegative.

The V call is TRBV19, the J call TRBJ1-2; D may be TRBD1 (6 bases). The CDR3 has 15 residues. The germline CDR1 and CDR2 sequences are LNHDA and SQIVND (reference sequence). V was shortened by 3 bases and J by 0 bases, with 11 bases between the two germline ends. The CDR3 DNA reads TGTGCCAGTAGTATCGGGACACAAACTAACTATGGCTACACCTTC. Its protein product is CASSIGTQTNYGYTF. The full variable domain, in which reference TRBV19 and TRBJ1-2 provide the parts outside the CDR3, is DGGITQSPKYLFRKEGQNVTLSCEQNLNHDAMYWYRQDPGQGLRLIYYSQIVNDFQKGDIAEGYSVSREKKESFPLTVTSAQKNPTAFYLCASSIGTQTNYGYTFGSGTRLTVV.

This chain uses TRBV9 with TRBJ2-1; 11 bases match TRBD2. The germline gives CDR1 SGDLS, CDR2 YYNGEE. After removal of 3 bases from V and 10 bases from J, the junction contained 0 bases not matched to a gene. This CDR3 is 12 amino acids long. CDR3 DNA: TGTGCCAGCAGCGGACTAGCGGGGGAGCAGTTCTTC. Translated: CASSGLAGEQFF.